This T cell receptor beta chain derives from a study of molecular identifiers for immune sequencing clone quantification. The germline V gene has CDR1 MGHRA and CDR2 YSYEKL. The CDR3 loop spans 17 amino acids. After removal of 4 bases from V and 3 bases from J, the junction contained 10 bases not matched to a gene. Making the bulk TCR libraries relied on previously described methods and listed TCR primers. TCRdb processed the PCR reads anew with MiXCR; each CDR3 protein has one entry. The repertoire holds 250,000 to 350,000 distinct CDR3 sequences, with 20% to 25% as singletons. Overall study results and limits: The share of molecules held by clones above 20 RNA copies was over 97% in effector cells and under 1% in naive cells.

Libraries from naive CD8 cells were generated from 20,000 to 1,000,000 sorted cells (with 10%, 30% or 50% RNA). When naive CD8 T cells were sorted, they were gated as CD8+CD4-CCR7+CD45RA+. As for this clonotype: Its antigen remains unknown.

The sequence was collected from a human donor in good health. Some libraries in this study had Jurkat cell RNA spiked in. The V gene is TRBV4-1, the J gene TRBJ2-1, with 9 bases aligning to TRBD1. The sequencing sample was made of naive CD8+ T cells from blood, with Jurkat cell RNA spiked in. The sample's subset: FACS-sorted CD8+CD4-CCR7+CD45RA+ naive T cells. In nucleotides, the CDR3 is TGCGCCAGCAGCCGGACGGGACAGGGTATTTTCTACAATGAGCAGTTCTTC. Translated: CASSRTGQGIFYNEQFF.